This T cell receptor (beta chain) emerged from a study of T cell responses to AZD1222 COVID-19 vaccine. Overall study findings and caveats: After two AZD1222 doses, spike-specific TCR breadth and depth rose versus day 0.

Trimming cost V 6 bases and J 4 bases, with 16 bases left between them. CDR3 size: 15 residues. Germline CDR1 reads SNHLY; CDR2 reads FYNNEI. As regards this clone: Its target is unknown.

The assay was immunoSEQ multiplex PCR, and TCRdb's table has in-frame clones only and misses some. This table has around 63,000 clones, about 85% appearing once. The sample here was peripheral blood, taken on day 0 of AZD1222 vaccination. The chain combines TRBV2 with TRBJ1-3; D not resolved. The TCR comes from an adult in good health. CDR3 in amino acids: CASRQNRVVGNTIYF. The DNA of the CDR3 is TGTGCCAGCAGACAAAATAGGGTAGTCGGAAACACCATATATTTT.